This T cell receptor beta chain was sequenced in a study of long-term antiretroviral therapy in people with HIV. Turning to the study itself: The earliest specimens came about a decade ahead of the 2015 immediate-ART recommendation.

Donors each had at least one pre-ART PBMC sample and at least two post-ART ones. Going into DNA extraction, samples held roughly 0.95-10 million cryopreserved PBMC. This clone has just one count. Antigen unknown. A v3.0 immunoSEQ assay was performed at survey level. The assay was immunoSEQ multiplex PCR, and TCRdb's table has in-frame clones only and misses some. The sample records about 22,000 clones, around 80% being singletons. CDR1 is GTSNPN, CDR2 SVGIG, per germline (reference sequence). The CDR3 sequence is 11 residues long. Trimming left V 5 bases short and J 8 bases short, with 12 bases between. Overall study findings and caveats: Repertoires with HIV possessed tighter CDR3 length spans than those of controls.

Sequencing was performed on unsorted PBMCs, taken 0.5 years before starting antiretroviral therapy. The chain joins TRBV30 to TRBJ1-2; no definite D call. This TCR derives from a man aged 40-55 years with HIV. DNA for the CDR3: TGTGCCTGGTGGAGACTCCCCGGCTACACCTTC. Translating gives CAWWRLPGYTF. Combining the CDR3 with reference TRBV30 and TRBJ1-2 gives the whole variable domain SQTIHQWPATLVQPVGSPLSLECTVEGTSNPNLYWYRQAAGRGLQLLFYSVGIGQISSEVPQNLSASRPQDRQFILSSKKLLLSDSGFYLCAWWRLPGYTFGSGTRLTVV.